This T cell receptor (beta chain) was identified during a study of T cells in Graves' hyperthyroidism and ophthalmopathy. Findings of the study overall: A model using 13 V-J features told ophthalmopathy apart from stable hyperthyroidism.

This clonotype was observed at least ten times. Its antigen is as yet unknown. Aged 18 to 65, the patients had hyperthyroidism that was newly diagnosed and had lasted under 2 months. An approximately 9.8 ml volume of fresh peripheral blood provided the PBMCs. Researchers amplified the TCR beta CDR3 regions from RNA transcripts. First-round RT-PCR with HTBI primers amplified the TCR CDR3 region. TCRdb reprocessed the multiplex PCR reads with MiXCR, giving one entry per CDR3 protein. The table lists approximately 480,000 distinct CDR3 sequences, around 20% of them singletons. Sequenced sample: blood. The TCR sequence derives from a man aged 18 to 29 with Graves' hyperthyroidism.

CDR3 amino acids: CATSREGEGQPQHF. DNA for the CDR3: TGTGCCACCAGCAGAGAAGGGGAGGGGCAGCCCCAGCATTTT. The chain uses TRBV15 and TRBJ1-5, with a tentative D call TRBD1 (5 bases). V lost 0 bases, J lost 7 bases, and 10 bases lay in between. The CDR3 extends over 14 amino acids. Germline V gives CDR1 LNHNV, CDR2 YYDKDF (reference sequence).